This entry describes one T cell receptor beta chain. Its antigen is undetermined. V lost 0 bases, J lost 7 bases, and 6 bases stayed unmatched. Per germline, CDR1 KGHDR and CDR2 SFDVKD. This CDR3 region has 16 residues. The record originates from a study of CD8+CD57+ T cells in acquired aplastic anemia. At the level of the study: Sorted CD4+ and CD8+ cells yielded DNA averaging about 3.1 ug.

General observations from the study: Patients and controls had CD8+ Simpson's diversity values that were not significantly distinct. Between patients and controls, some 31 CD8+ CDR3 sequences were found in common.

The template used for profiling TCR beta VDJ and CDR3 was genomic DNA. In TCRdb, the reads were re-called with MiXCR into one record per CDR3 protein. Here the sample spans 65,000 to 85,000 distinct CDR3 sequences, almost 55% being singletons. The sequencing input was sorted CD4+, CD8+, or CD8+CD57+ T cells (not recorded which) from PBMCs. This receptor was identified in a human donor in good health, serving as a control. The chain combines TRBV24-1 with TRBJ2-1; 9 nucleotides line up with TRBD2. The chain's CDR3 is CATSDLLRGGGNEQFF. CDR3 bases: TGTGCCACCAGTGATTTGCTGCGGGGGGGCGGAAATGAGCAGTTCTTC.